This T cell receptor (beta chain) is drawn from a study of Graves' ophthalmopathy and Graves' hyperthyroidism. In its sample, this clonotype was seen many times. Its antigen is unidentified. RNA transcripts provided the template for amplifying TCR beta CDR3 regions. HTBI primers served in a first-round RT-PCR, which a second-round multiplex PCR followed. TCRdb reanalysed the multiplex PCR reads using MiXCR and keeps one entry per CDR3 protein. This sample has about 700,000 distinct CDR3 sequences, with around 40% found just once. Study observations and caveats: The model reached just under 71% sensitivity and about 72% specificity for predicting ophthalmopathy progression.

Looked up from germline, CDR1 is SGHAT and CDR2 is FQNNGV. CDR3 length equals 11 residues. J was trimmed by 9 bases and V by 5 bases; bases with no gene match: 3. Each donor who had ophthalmopathy showed moderate-to-severe activity, a CAS of ≥3, a NOSPECS of ≥4, and a duration under 3 months. The sample comprised peripheral blood. The chain combines TRBV11-2 with TRBJ2-7; TRBD1 agrees at 8 bases. This TCR was sampled from an adult man with Graves' ophthalmopathy. Written as DNA, the CDR3 is TGTGCCAGCAGCCCAGGGGGCTGGCAGTACTTC. Protein sequence: CASSPGGWQYF. The full variable domain, in which reference TRBV11-2 and TRBJ2-7 provide the parts outside the CDR3, is EAGVAQSPRYKIIEKRQSVAFWCNPISGHATLYWYQQILGQGPKLLIQFQNNGVVDDSQLPKDRFSAERLKGVDSTLKIQPAKLEDSAVYLCASSPGGWQYFGPGTRLTVT.